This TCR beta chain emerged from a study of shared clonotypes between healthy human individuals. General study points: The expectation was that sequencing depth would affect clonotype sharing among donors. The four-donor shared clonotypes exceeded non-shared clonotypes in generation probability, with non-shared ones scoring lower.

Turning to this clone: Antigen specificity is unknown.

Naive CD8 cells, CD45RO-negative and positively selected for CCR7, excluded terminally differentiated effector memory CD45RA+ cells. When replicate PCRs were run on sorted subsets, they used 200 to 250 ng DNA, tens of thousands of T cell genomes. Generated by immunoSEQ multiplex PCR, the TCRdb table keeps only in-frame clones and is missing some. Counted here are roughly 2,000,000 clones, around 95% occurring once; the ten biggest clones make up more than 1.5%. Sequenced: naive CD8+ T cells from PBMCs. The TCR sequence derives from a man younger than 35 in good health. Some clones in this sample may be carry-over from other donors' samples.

The CDR3 protein is CASRRIGEGLETQYF. The CDR3 nucleotides read TGTGCCAGCAGGAGAATAGGGGAGGGCCTGGAGACCCAGTACTTC. J is TRBJ2-5 and V is TRBV5-4; 7 bases fit TRBD2. CDR1 SGHNT and CDR2 YYREEE come from the germline V gene (reference sequence). J lost 5 bases, V lost 5 bases, and 12 bases had no gene match. The CDR3 is 15 amino acids.